One T cell receptor beta chain is described in this entry. This clone has just a few counts. Its antigen has not been determined. Base qualities are missing; no much larger clone stands one base away. This record belongs to a study of blood T cell repertoires in COVID-19 (dated by TCRdb to 2020 to 2021). For the study in its entirety: Samples covering the acute and convalescent phases of COVID-19 were provided by collaborators in the United States, Italy and Spain. The material from the prospective study consisted of cDNA or gDNA derived from T cells, B-cell-depleted T cells, or PBMCs. Deeply sampled blood TCRbeta repertoires from subjects exposed to, actively infected with, or recovered from COVID-19 were included in the dataset. A freely available public database, intended as a resource for researchers studying the immune response to SARS-CoV-2, is where the repertoires were released. Samples were obtained from the ongoing ImmuneRACE study (first 160 participants) and from 1,000 to 1,500 subjects provided by 6 global collaborators. The sample metadata nearly always contained a de-identified subject ID, COVID-19 status, age in years and sex. HLA class I and class II types, where available, came from metadata supplied by the sample provider rather than from assay-based typing. Here is what the overall study found, with its caveats: The quantity of clinical and demographic metadata differed by source and by participant and was supplied without curation.

The immunoSEQ Assay, a bias-controlled multiplex PCR, was used to amplify TCRbeta CDR3 regions from genomic DNA. The study's processing was this. Nucleated cell counts per sample were estimated from amplification of reference gene primers within the assay. To quantify the absolute abundance of each unique TCRbeta CDR3 rearrangement, sequence reads were collapsed and filtered. Productive Simpson clonality was computed per sample as the square root of Simpson's diversity index over productive rearrangements. The table was pulled from immuneACCESS by TCRdb, which kept in-frame rearrangements only. Such tables lose some clones; where checked, under half of the loss comes from unresolved V genes, and the rest has no known cause. V, J and clone size are those of that table, while D and trimming were read from the DNA. This sample gives roughly 32,000 clones in total; around nine tenths of them show up just once. Around an eighth of the sample lies in the top ten.

Collaborating institutions collected whole blood in K2EDTA tubes following their own protocols. For TCRbeta analysis, collaborator samples were shipped as frozen whole blood, as isolated PBMCs, or as DNA extracted from either sample type. From cysteine to phenylalanine, the CDR3 is 14 amino acids long. This entry keeps only the CDR3 DNA: 42 bases, framed from base 1. In the germline V gene, CDR1 corresponds to SGHRS and CDR2 to YFSETQ. V gives up 3 bases and J gives up 3 bases, and the segment between their germline ends measures 12 bases. The V and J segments used are TRBV5-1 and TRBJ2-5; the D gene is unclear. Material: peripheral blood. The TCR was taken from a man in his 60s with active COVID-19. The DNA sequence follows: TGCGCCAGCAGCTCCGAAAACGAGGAAGAGACCCAGTACTTC. Its coded protein is CASSSENEEETQYF.